This TCR beta chain comes out of a study of cytomegalovirus exposure and HLA in healthy donors. The overall study: Clustering assigned 70% to 90% of the approximately 390 genotyped donors to the Caucasian-associated ancestry cluster.

The PCR ran on 60 Vbeta and 13 Jbeta primers. Method: immunoSEQ multiplex PCR; TCRdb's copy keeps in-frame clones and lacks some. Among roughly 170,000 clones listed, approximately 75% were seen once. Regarding the study as a whole: Apparent HLA restriction characterized most CMV-associated TCR beta chains in a later analysis.

Turning to this clone: Its matching antigen is unknown.

Trimming shortened V by 7 bases and J by 6 bases, and 13 bases separated the two germline ends. The CDR3 is made up of 14 amino acids. Germline V lookup: CDR1 MNHEY, CDR2 SVGAGI. V is TRBV6-5 and J is TRBJ1-6; D may be TRBD1 (6 bases). Sequenced input: PBMCs. The sequence came from a girl aged 5-17 years in good health and CMV-seronegative. The CDR3 reads CASTLQGGNSPLHF. CDR3 DNA: TGTGCCAGCACACTACAAGGGGGTAATTCACCCCTCCACTTT.